The 20 T cell receptor beta chains below come from one sample, sequenced in a study of OX40 agonist ivuxolimab in advanced cancers. Clones were read by immunoSEQ multiplex PCR, and TCRdb kept only the in-frame ones, dropping some. The sample carries 40,000 to 60,000 clones, 80% to 85% recorded once. The input for sequencing was CD4+ or CD8+ T cells sorted from blood, taken in a trial of the OX40 agonist ivuxolimab. The receptor set was obtained from an adult with an advanced solid tumor such as melanoma, head and neck, liver or kidney cancer.

The chain combines TRBV7-9 with TRBJ1-3; D unresolved. The germline V and J ends were trimmed by 4 bases and 3 bases, with 13 bases remaining between them. There are 15 residues in the CDR3. Germline CDR1 reads SEHNR; CDR2 reads FQNEAQ (reference sequence). The CDR3 nucleotides are TGTGCCAGCAGCTCCTCGGGGTCTGGTGGAAACACCATATATTTT. Encoded protein: CASSSSGSGGNTIYF.

The gene calls are TRBV27 and TRBJ2-1, with unresolved D. From germline, CDR1 is MNHEY and CDR2 SMNVEV (reference sequence). This CDR3 region has 13 residues. Trimming cost V 2 bases and J 6 bases, with 8 bases left between them. The CDR3 loop is CASSLTLVNEQFF. The CDR3 DNA follows: TGTGCCAGCAGTTTAACTCTAGTCAATGAGCAGTTCTTC.

This chain joins TRBV19 and TRBJ2-7, with D possibly TRBD1 on 5 matching bases. This CDR3 has 13 amino acids. The germline V gene has CDR1 LNHDA and CDR2 SQIVND (reference sequence). V was cut by 3 bases and J by 2 bases, with 8 bases left in between. CDR3 nucleotide sequence: TGTGCCAGTAGTATGACAGTTACCTACGAGCAGTACTTC. Protein product: CASSMTVTYEQYF.

This clone was observed once. V usage is TRBV5-4 and J usage is TRBJ2-5; possible D gene TRBD2, 5 bases. Trimming took off 5 bases at V and 9 bases at J, with 14 bases between the two ends. There are 12 residues in the CDR3. Germline CDR1 is SGHNT and CDR2 is YYREEE (reference sequence). The CDR3: CASRYASGAQYF. The CDR3 bases are TGTGCCAGCAGATATGCTTCCGGGGCCCAGTACTTC. Supplemented by reference TRBV5-4 and TRBJ2-5, the full variable domain reads ETGVTQSPTHLIKTRGQQVTLRCSSQSGHNTVSWYQQALGQGPQFIFQYYREEENGRGNFPPRFSGLQFPNYSSELNVNALELDDSALYLCASRYASGAQYFGPGTRLLVL.

This chain connects TRBV25-1 to TRBJ2-7; 8 bases line up with TRBD1. Germline values: CDR1 MGHDK, CDR2 SYGVNS. CDR3 length: 16 residues. V dropped 3 bases and J dropped 0; count of bases not matched to a gene: 7. The chain's CDR3 is CASSDPQTGDSYEQYV. The CDR3 region has the DNA TGTGCCAGCAGTGACCCCCAGACAGGGGACTCCTACGAGCAGTACGTC.

The chain employs TRBV29-1 and TRBJ1-2; TRBD1 agrees at 11 bases. CDR1 and CDR2 (germline): SQVTM, ANQGSEA. This CDR3 region has 13 residues. Germline trimming cut 5 bases from V and 5 bases from J; bases unmatched to any gene: 4. The CDR3 DNA reads TGCAGCGTTCGGACAGGGGGCGGGTATGGCTACACCTTC. It encodes CSVRTGGGYGYTF.

CDR3 DNA sequence: TGTGCCAGCAGCTTTCACAGTGGCTATGGCTACACCTTC. It translates to CASSFHSGYGYTF. The chain uses TRBV7-9 and TRBJ1-2; D gene unclear. Germline CDR1 SEHNR, CDR2 FQNEAQ (reference sequence). With 3 bases removed from V and 4 bases from J, the gap between germline ends came to 9 bases. The length of the CDR3 is 13 residues.

The chain is built from TRBV4-1 and TRBJ2-2; no firm D call. Per germline, CDR1 MGHRA and CDR2 YSYEKL. V shed 0 bases and J shed 3 bases, with 14 bases lying between them. The CDR3 is 17 amino acids. The CDR3 is CASSQDQAKTYTGELFF. The CDR3 region has the DNA TGCGCCAGCAGCCAAGATCAAGCGAAAACCTACACCGGGGAGCTGTTTTTT.

A word on this clone: A read error is possible here, since a much larger clone lies one base away. CDR3 sequence reads: CASSLSVRGDYGHTF. The CDR3 DNA reads TGTGCCAGCAGTTTATCGGTCCGGGGGGACTACGGCCACACCTTC. The chain is built from TRBV27 and TRBJ1-2, with D possibly being TRBD1 (5 bases). The CDR3 runs 15 residues. Germline-derived CDR1 and CDR2 are MNHEY and SMNVEV (reference sequence). Trimming shortened V by 0 bases and J by 12 bases, and 20 bases separated the two germline ends.

About this clone itself: The sample holds other DNA sequences that translate to the same CDR3. V usage is TRBV27 and J usage is TRBJ2-1; D is unresolved. CDR1 is MNHEY, CDR2 SMNVEV, per germline (reference sequence). Trimming took 5 bases from V and 0 from J, leaving 8 bases between them. This CDR3 region has 14 residues. CDR3 amino acids: CASSPPSSYNEQFF. Here the CDR3 DNA reads TGTGCCAGCAGTCCCCCCAGCTCCTACAATGAGCAGTTCTTC.

The chain is built from TRBV29-1 and TRBJ2-7; TRBD1 might be the D (6 bases). From germline, CDR1 is SQVTM and CDR2 ANQGSEA. The CDR3 length is 14 residues. Trimming took off 6 bases at V and 0 bases at J, with 15 bases between the two ends. CDR3 sequence (DNA): TGCAGCGTGTCGACAGGAAGGAGCTCCTACGAGCAGTACGTC. Translation: CSVSTGRSSYEQYV.

The chain has TRBV6-5 and TRBJ1-2, with 9 positions matching TRBD1. V trimming: 6 bases; J trimming: 5 bases; junction bases outside the gene matches: 4. CDR1 MNHEY and CDR2 SVGAGI come from the germline V gene. The CDR3 runs 13 residues. The CDR3 sequence: CASSTGTGYGYTF. CDR3 in DNA: TGTGCCAGCAGCACCGGGACAGGGTATGGCTACACCTTC.

V and J are TRBV13 and TRBJ1-1; TRBD1 aligns across 9 bases. V trimming: 5 bases; J trimming: 1 base; junction bases outside the gene matches: 5. Germline V gene data show CDR1 as PRHDT and CDR2 as FYEKMQ (reference sequence). The CDR3 has 15 residues. CDR3 DNA sequence: TGTGCCAGCAGCCGTTGGGGACAGGGGAACACTGAAGCTTTCTTT. Encoded protein: CASSRWGQGNTEAFF.

The chain links TRBV5-4 to TRBJ1-1; the D gene is possibly TRBD1 (5 bases). The CDR3 spans 12 residues. Germline values: CDR1 SGHNT, CDR2 YYREEE (reference sequence). With 4 bases removed from V and 5 bases from J, the gap between germline ends came to 9 bases. CDR3 nucleotide sequence: TGTGCCAGCAGCCCGGGGGGTACTGAAGCTTTCTTT. It specifies CASSPGGTEAFF. Combining the CDR3 with reference TRBV5-4 and TRBJ1-1 gives the whole variable domain ETGVTQSPTHLIKTRGQQVTLRCSSQSGHNTVSWYQQALGQGPQFIFQYYREEENGRGNFPPRFSGLQFPNYSSELNVNALELDDSALYLCASSPGGTEAFFGQGTRLTVV.

This chain uses TRBV5-1 with TRBJ1-2, with no clear D. The V and J ends lost 6 bases and 1 base respectively, with 10 bases between them. Germline CDR1 reads SGHRS; CDR2 reads YFSETQ. The CDR3 runs 13 residues. CDR3 sequence reads: CASTKDDNYGYTF. The CDR3 DNA sequence: TGCGCCAGCACTAAGGACGATAACTATGGCTACACCTTC.

A few counts support this clone. The rearrangement uses TRBV7-9 and TRBJ1-1; D is uncertain. This CDR3 has 12 amino acids. V was cut by 0 bases and J by 5 bases, with 4 bases left in between. Germline values: CDR1 SEHNR, CDR2 FQNEAQ (reference sequence). The CDR3 sequence is CASSLASTEAFF. DNA for the CDR3: TGTGCCAGCAGCTTAGCGAGTACTGAAGCTTTCTTT. The variable domain in full, with the rest retrieved from reference TRBV7-9 and TRBJ1-1, is DTGVSQNPRHKITKRGQNVTFRCDPISEHNRLYWYRQTLGQGPEFLTYFQNEAQLEKSRLLSDRFSAERPKGSFSTLEIQRTEQGDSAMYLCASSLASTEAFFGQGTRLTVV.

This clone was seen more than once but under ten times. The chain recombines TRBV11-2 with TRBJ2-7, with 10 bases matching TRBD2. The trim removed 3 bases at V and 1 base at J, leaving 0 bases unmatched. Germline V CDR1 and CDR2: SGHAT, FQNNGV. The CDR3 is 14 amino acids. Written as DNA, the CDR3 is TGTGCCAGCAGCTTTAGCGGGGGGTCCTACGAGCAGTACTTC. The encoded protein is CASSFSGGSYEQYF.

J is TRBJ2-7 and V is TRBV4-1, with no clear D. Germline lookup yields CDR1 MGHRA and CDR2 YSYEKL. V was cut by 1 base and J by 0 bases, with 7 bases left in between. The CDR3 length is 14 residues. The DNA of the CDR3 is TGCGCCAGCAGCCAAGTCAGGAGCTCCTACGAGCAGTACTTC. The encoded protein is CASSQVRSSYEQYF.

This clone was seen just once. This chain links TRBV28 with TRBJ1-1; TRBD1 aligns across 7 bases. From germline, CDR1 is MDHEN and CDR2 SYDVKM. With 8 bases clipped from V and 1 base from J, the junction kept 1 base outside the gene matches. This CDR3 is built from 12 residues. The CDR3 loop reads CASGTANTEAFF. The CDR3 DNA reads TGTGCCAGCGGGACAGCGAACACTGAAGCTTTCTTT.

The V gene is TRBV5-4, the J gene TRBJ2-3; 9 nucleotides match TRBD1. This CDR3 contains 16 residues. Germline V gives CDR1 SGHNT, CDR2 YYREEE (reference sequence). V dropped 4 bases and J dropped 2; count of bases not matched to a gene: 8. CDR3 region: CASSGDRAFHTDTQYF. Here the CDR3 DNA reads TGTGCCAGCAGCGGGGACAGGGCTTTCCACACAGATACGCAGTATTTT.